One T cell receptor beta chain is described in this entry. Its target is unknown. This CDR3 contains 11 residues. Germline lookup yields CDR1 LNHDA and CDR2 SQIVND (reference sequence). Trimming took 1 base from V and 12 from J, leaving 10 bases between them. This sample is part of a study of PD-L1 blockade in urothelial cancer. Across the study: Prior regimens of chemotherapy numbered 0 to 3 per patient. Blood was evaluated 3 weeks (second dose) and 6 weeks after therapy began.

Indicated time point: peripheral blood 6 weeks after treatment start. Points from the study as a whole: Pretreatment clonality of the blood TCR repertoire below the median was predictive of superior survival.

Sequencing was performed with immunoSEQ multiplex PCR; in TCRdb, only in-frame clones are kept and a portion is missing. The data contain 29,000 or so clones, 75% to 85% of them singletons. The rearrangement links TRBV19 to TRBJ2-7; no definite D call. The sequenced sample was PBMCs, obtained around atezolizumab (anti-PD-L1) treatment. The TCR sequence derives from a man in his 70s with urothelial cancer. The CDR3 DNA is TGTGCCAGTAGTATAGGGAGTCAGCTGTACTTC. As protein: CASSIGSQLYF. The variable domain in full, with the rest retrieved from reference TRBV19 and TRBJ2-7, is DGGITQSPKYLFRKEGQNVTLSCEQNLNHDAMYWYRQDPGQGLRLIYYSQIVNDFQKGDIAEGYSVSREKKESFPLTVTSAQKNPTAFYLCASSIGSQLYFGPGTRLTVT.